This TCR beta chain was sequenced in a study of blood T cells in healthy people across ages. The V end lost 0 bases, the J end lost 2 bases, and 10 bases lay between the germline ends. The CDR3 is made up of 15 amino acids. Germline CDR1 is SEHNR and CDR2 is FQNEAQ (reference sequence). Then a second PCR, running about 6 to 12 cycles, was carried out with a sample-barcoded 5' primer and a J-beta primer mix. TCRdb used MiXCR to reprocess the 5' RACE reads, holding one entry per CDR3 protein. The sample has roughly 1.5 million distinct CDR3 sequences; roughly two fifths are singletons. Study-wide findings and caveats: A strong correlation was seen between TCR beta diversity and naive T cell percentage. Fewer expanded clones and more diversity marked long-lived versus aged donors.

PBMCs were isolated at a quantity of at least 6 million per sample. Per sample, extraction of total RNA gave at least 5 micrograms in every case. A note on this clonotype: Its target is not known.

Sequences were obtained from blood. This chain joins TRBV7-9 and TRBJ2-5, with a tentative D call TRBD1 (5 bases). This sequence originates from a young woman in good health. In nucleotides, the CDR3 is TGTGCCAGCAGCTTAGCGCTAGGGGTGCAAGAGACCCAGTACTTC. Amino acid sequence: CASSLALGVQETQYF.